These 26 T cell receptor beta chains came from one sample sequenced in a study of OX40 agonist ivuxolimab in advanced cancers. The repertoire was sequenced with immunoSEQ multiplex PCR; TCRdb's copy has only in-frame clones and lacks some. The data contain under 90,000 clones, 85% to 95% of them singletons. This specimen was CD4+ or CD8+ T cells sorted from blood, taken in a trial of the OX40 agonist ivuxolimab. The receptors come from an adult with an advanced solid tumor such as melanoma, head and neck, liver or kidney cancer.

The chain links TRBV19 to TRBJ2-7; D remains unclear. The V and J ends lost 3 bases and 1 base respectively, with 7 bases between them. The CDR3 runs to 13 residues. Germline CDR1 LNHDA, CDR2 SQIVND (reference sequence). As DNA, the CDR3 is TGTGCCAGTAGTATCGGCGAATCCTACGAGCAGTACTTC. Amino acid sequence: CASSIGESYEQYF.

This chain uses TRBV6-1 with TRBJ2-5; 8 positions match TRBD1. With the DNA end fitting TRBJ2-7 better, the J assignment may be wrong. Germline assignment: CDR1 MNHNS and CDR2 SASEGT. This CDR3 is 17 amino acids long. The CDR3 DNA reads TGTGCCAGCAGTGAAAGTGGGTCGGGGACAGGATTCTACGAGCAGTACTTC. Its protein product is CASSESGSGTGFYEQYF.

The chain is built from TRBV6-5 and TRBJ2-2, with D unclear. With 5 bases removed from V and 5 bases from J, the gap between germline ends came to 6 bases. The CDR3 length is 12 residues. CDR1 and CDR2 from the germline V gene are MNHEY and SVGAGI. This CDR3 is CASSPRTGELFF. CDR3 DNA: TGTGCCAGCAGTCCACGGACCGGGGAGCTGTTTTTT.

The chain uses TRBV11-3 and TRBJ2-1; 11 nucleotides agree with TRBD2. The CDR3 has 14 residues. The germline V gene has CDR1 SGHNT and CDR2 YENEEA. Trimming at V came to 5 bases and at J to 8 bases, leaving 5 bases not matched to a gene. CDR3 DNA sequence: TGTGCCAGCAGCGTAGCGGGAGGGCGCGATGAGCAGTTCTTC. Its translation: CASSVAGGRDEQFF.

This sequence joins TRBV2 and TRBJ1-5; unclear D gene. The germline V and J ends were trimmed by 3 bases and 2 bases, with 8 bases remaining between them. The CDR3 extends over 14 amino acids. Per germline, CDR1 SNHLY and CDR2 FYNNEI. For the CDR3, the DNA is TGTGCCAGCAGTGACTGGGAGGGCAATCAGCCCCAGCATTTT. Its translation is CASSDWEGNQPQHF.

The rearrangement uses TRBV5-1 and TRBJ2-2; 9 positions match TRBD1. The CDR3 runs to 14 residues. V gave up 4 bases and J gave up 8 bases; unmatched junction bases: 6. Germline V CDR1 and CDR2: SGHRS, YFSETQ. DNA of the CDR3: TGCGCCAGCAGCGGCGGACAGGGGTTAGGGGAGCTGTTTTTT. Translating it yields CASSGGQGLGELFF.

J is TRBJ2-1 and V is TRBV28, with a tentative D call TRBD2 (7 bases). The V gene's germline CDR1 is MDHEN and CDR2 SYDVKM. V was clipped by 5 bases and J by 0 bases, with 11 bases between them. The CDR3 consists of 15 residues. CDR3 nucleotides: TGTGCCAGCAGTGCAAGGGGGGGCTCCTACAATGAGCAGTTCTTC. Its translation: CASSARGGSYNEQFF.

The rearrangement links TRBV29-1 to TRBJ2-6; the D gene is possibly TRBD1 (5 bases). The germline gives CDR1 SQVTM, CDR2 ANQGSEA. The CDR3 is 15 residues long. With 5 bases removed from V and 0 bases from J, the gap between germline ends came to 11 bases. The CDR3 nucleotides are TGCAGCGTTCGGACAAGATCCTCTGGGGCCAACGTCCTGACTTTC. As protein: CSVRTRSSGANVLTF.

The chain couples TRBV5-1 to TRBJ2-2; D is possibly TRBD2 (6 bases). The germline CDR1 and CDR2 sequences are SGHRS and YFSETQ. Between the trimmed V and J ends, which lost 4 bases and 4 bases, there was a span of 17 bases. The CDR3 sequence is 16 residues long. CDR3 residues: CASSITEAGSTGELFF. Written as DNA, the CDR3 is TGCGCCAGCAGCATAACGGAAGCGGGCTCCACCGGGGAGCTGTTTTTT.

The V call is TRBV5-1, the J call TRBJ2-7; D might be TRBD2 (6 bases). Germline values: CDR1 SGHRS, CDR2 YFSETQ. Deletions cut 4 bases from V and 7 bases from J, with 12 bases between. The CDR3 totals 12 residues. CDR3 sequence: CASSLQAGEQYF. For the CDR3, the DNA is TGCGCCAGCAGCCTACAGGCGGGGGAGCAGTACTTC.

This chain joins TRBV28 and TRBJ2-6, with D unresolved. The V gene's germline CDR1 is MDHEN and CDR2 SYDVKM. This CDR3 is 14 amino acids long. Trimming cost V 2 bases and J 14 bases, with 16 bases left between them. In nucleotides, the CDR3 is TGTGCCAGCAGTTTACATCAGGACCCTCCCTTCCTGACTTTC. It translates to CASSLHQDPPFLTF.

The gene calls are TRBV10-3 and TRBJ2-7; tentative D call: TRBD1 (6 bases). V lost 8 bases to trimming and J lost 5 bases, with 19 bases between them. This CDR3 has 14 residues. In germline, CDR1 is ENHRY, CDR2 SYGVKD. CDR3 protein: CAIQSTGLVDEQYF. CDR3 nucleotide sequence: TGTGCCATCCAATCTACAGGGTTGGTGGACGAGCAGTACTTC.

The V call is TRBV19, the J call TRBJ2-7, with 8 bases that match TRBD2. This CDR3 region has 14 residues. V was clipped by 5 bases and J by 0 bases; unmatched bases: 3. Germline CDR1 reads LNHDA; CDR2 reads SQIVND (reference sequence). CDR3 DNA sequence: TGTGCCAGTAGTTGGGCGGGGGGCTCCTACGAGCAGTACTTC. The encoded protein is CASSWAGGSYEQYF.

The V and J genes are TRBV10-3 and TRBJ2-7; no definite D call. Germline lookup yields CDR1 ENHRY and CDR2 SYGVKD. CDR3 length: 12 residues. V dropped 4 bases and J dropped 1 base, with 5 bases sitting between them. CDR3 coding DNA: TGTGCCATCAGTGGACATTCCTACGAGCAGTACTTC. Translated, it gives CAISGHSYEQYF.

This rearrangement joins TRBV5-1 to TRBJ2-2, with TRBD1 matching over 7 bases. The CDR3 is 15 residues long. J was trimmed by 3 bases and V by 2 bases; bases with no gene match: 4. CDR1 and CDR2 from the germline V gene are SGHRS and YFSETQ. CDR3 nucleotide sequence: TGCGCCAGCAGCTTTGCCGGGACAGACACCGGGGAGCTGTTTTTT. Residues: CASSFAGTDTGELFF.

CDR3 DNA sequence: TGTGCCAGCAGCCAATCGGGTCAGGGAGGGAACGAGCAGTACTTC. Its protein product is CASSQSGQGGNEQYF. The chain is built from TRBV16 and TRBJ2-7; 7 nucleotides align to TRBD2. Trimming cost V 0 bases and J 5 bases; bases outside gene matches: 7. CDR3 length equals 15 residues. CDR1 is KGHSY, CDR2 FQNENV, per germline.

V is TRBV28 and J is TRBJ1-5; possibly TRBD1 for D (6 bases). The CDR3 covers 15 residues. CDR1 MDHEN and CDR2 SYDVKM come from the germline V gene. The V gene lost 3 bases and the J gene lost 5 bases, with 14 bases spanning the gap. The CDR3 sequence: CASSFPRGVDQPQHF. In DNA, the CDR3 is TGTGCCAGCAGTTTCCCCAGGGGAGTAGATCAGCCCCAGCATTTT.

The chain is built from TRBV18 and TRBJ1-1; 8 bases map to TRBD1. V gave up 2 bases and J gave up 0 bases; unmatched junction bases: 2. CDR1 is KGHSH and CDR2 is LQKENI in the germline V gene. CDR3 length: 15 amino acids. CDR3 nucleotides: TGTGCCAGCTCACCAAAGACAGGGGTGAACACTGAAGCTTTCTTT. Protein sequence: CASSPKTGVNTEAFF. The full variable domain, completed using reference TRBV18 and TRBJ1-1, is NAGVMQNPRHLVRRRGQEARLRCSPMKGHSHVYWYRQLPEEGLKFMVYLQKENIIDESGMPKERFSAEFPKEGPSILRIQQVVRGDSAAYFCASSPKTGVNTEAFFGQGTRLTVV.

This chain uses TRBV7-2 with TRBJ2-5; 13 bases line up with TRBD2. V was clipped by 4 bases and J by 5 bases; unmatched bases: 10. The germline V gene has CDR1 SGHTA and CDR2 FQGNSA. The CDR3 is 17 amino acids. CDR3 sequence (DNA): TGTGCCAGCAGCTCTGGACTAGCGGGGGCCCTCCAGGAGACCCAGTACTTC. Its protein product is CASSSGLAGALQETQYF.

The J gene is TRBJ2-7, the V gene TRBV30, with D unclear. Trimming took off 5 bases at V and 6 bases at J, with 11 bases between the two ends. CDR3 length equals 11 residues. Germline-derived CDR1 and CDR2 are GTSNPN and SVGIG (reference sequence). CDR3 amino acids: CAWLTSGEQYF. CDR3 in DNA: TGTGCCTGGTTGACAAGTGGCGAGCAGTACTTC.

The CDR3 DNA sequence: TGTGCCAGCAGCTTAAGAGCCGGGGAGCTGTTTTTT. Protein product: CASSLRAGELFF. The chain couples TRBV7-3 to TRBJ2-2, with D unclear. V was pared by 1 base and J by 6 bases, with 3 bases between. The CDR3 consists of 12 residues. Germline CDR1 reads SGHTA; CDR2 reads FQGTGA.

This clone was recorded only once. CDR3 in amino acids: CASRSDSFSYNEQFF. DNA of the CDR3: TGTGCCAGCAGGTCAGACAGCTTCTCCTACAATGAGCAGTTCTTC. This chain uses TRBV7-9 with TRBJ2-1, with D possibly being TRBD1 (5 bases). The germline gives CDR1 SEHNR, CDR2 FQNEAQ (reference sequence). This CDR3 is built from 15 residues. Trimming pared 6 bases from V and 0 bases from J, leaving 12 bases between.

J is TRBJ2-3 and V is TRBV5-4; possibly TRBD2 for D (5 bases). The germline V and J ends were trimmed by 4 bases and 3 bases, with 15 bases remaining between them. The CDR3 totals 15 residues. CDR1 is SGHNT, CDR2 YYREEE, per germline (reference sequence). CDR3 nucleotides: TGTGCCAGCAGCGACACTAGGTTTTTAACAGATACGCAGTATTTT. It translates to CASSDTRFLTDTQYF.

This sequence joins TRBV28 and TRBJ1-1; TRBD1 matches 7 bases. The CDR3 consists of 15 residues. Germline CDR1 and CDR2: MDHEN and SYDVKM. J gave up 0 bases and V 5 bases, and 6 bases lay outside the gene matches. The CDR3 region has the DNA TGTGCCAGCAGTCCATACAGGGGCATGAACACTGAAGCTTTCTTT. Its translation: CASSPYRGMNTEAFF.

The chain is built from TRBV28 and TRBJ2-7; 7 positions match TRBD2. The CDR3 sequence is 13 residues long. CDR1 is MDHEN, CDR2 SYDVKM, per germline. Losses at the gene ends were 7 bases for V and 0 bases for J; bases not matched to a gene: 3. The DNA of the CDR3 is TGTGCCAGCAAACCGGGAGGCTCCTACGAGCAGTACTTC. Protein: CASKPGGSYEQYF.

This chain links TRBV27 with TRBJ1-1; the D is unclear. V lost 6 bases and J 1 base, leaving 9 bases between the germline ends. The CDR3 sequence is 13 residues long. Germline CDR1 is MNHEY and CDR2 is SMNVEV (reference sequence). The CDR3 DNA reads TGTGCCAGCAGACTACGTGGGAACACTGAAGCTTTCTTT. Its translation: CASRLRGNTEAFF.